Many counts were recorded for the clone carrying this TCR beta chain. The antigen is undetermined. These data come from a study of T cell repertoires in cytomegalovirus infection. Whole-study context: CMV infection and matching HLA type were both indicated by public TCR beta signatures. The study, taken as a whole, reports: Using cumulative public TCR beta family frequency, the authors identified those who carried CMV together with the relevant HLA. HLA-C-restricted TCR beta clonotypes specific for CMV led the ex vivo response.

There are 13 residues in the CDR3. CDR1 is SGHTA and CDR2 is FQGNSA in the germline V gene. The V end was cut by 2 bases, the J end by 13 bases, with 15 bases between. Each CDR3 protein gets one entry after TCRdb re-called the reads with MiXCR. The table shows a few hundred thousand distinct CDR3 sequences, with roughly 16% occurring only once. The rearrangement links TRBV7-2 to TRBJ1-5; no firm D call. The specimen was PBMCs. This receptor was identified in a human donor in good health (CMV status not recorded). Some clones in this sample may be carry-over from other donors' samples. The CDR3 DNA is TGTGCCAGCAGCTTAAGAAGAACAGAGAGGCAGCATTTT. Protein: CASSLRRTERQHF.